The 11 T cell receptor beta chains in this list originate from one sample, sequenced in a study of T cell changes during pregnancy in multiple sclerosis. Libraries were prepared by immunoSEQ multiplex PCR; TCRdb keeps only in-frame clonotypes and omits some of them. The profile shows about 44,000 clones, approximately 90% of them singletons. The sequencing used CD8+ T cells from peripheral blood mononuclear cells, collected after pregnancy. The receptors derive from a female donor in good health, enrolled as a control in a pregnancy study.

The chain employs TRBV7-9 and TRBJ2-7; TRBD2 is a possible D gene (6 bases). This CDR3 is 12 amino acids long. Germline loops: CDR1 SEHNR, CDR2 FQNEAQ (reference sequence). V gave up 5 bases and J gave up 5 bases, with 10 bases separating them. CDR3 coding DNA: TGTGCCAGCAGCCGCGGGGATGACGAGCAGTACTTC. It encodes CASSRGDDEQYF.

The J gene is TRBJ1-1, the V gene TRBV4-3; D is uncertain. V was cut by 1 base and J by 6 bases, with 18 bases left in between. Germline CDR1 LGHNA, CDR2 YSLEER. The CDR3 has 16 amino acids. The CDR3 region is CASSQAPLTEGSEAFF. In DNA, the CDR3 is TGCGCCAGCAGCCAAGCACCTTTAACCGAGGGCTCTGAAGCTTTCTTT.

V is TRBV5-1 and J is TRBJ2-2; no reliable D call. The CDR3 consists of 14 residues. The germline V gene encodes CDR1 SGHRS and CDR2 YFSETQ. The germline V and J ends were trimmed by 0 bases and 0 bases, with 3 bases remaining between them. DNA of the CDR3: TGCGCCAGCAGCTTGGCGGCGAACACCGGGGAGCTGTTTTTT. Its translation is CASSLAANTGELFF. Full variable domain (remainder filled in from reference TRBV5-1 and TRBJ2-2): KAGVTQTPRYLIKTRGQQVTLSCSPISGHRSVSWYQQTPGQGLQFLFEYFSETQRNKGNFPGRFSGRQFSNSRSEMNVSTLELGDSALYLCASSLAANTGELFFGEGSRLTVL.

This chain uses TRBV9 with TRBJ1-3; the D gene is possibly TRBD1 (5 bases). V shed 4 bases and J shed 2 bases, with 13 bases lying between them. The CDR3 length is 15 residues. The germline gives CDR1 SGDLS, CDR2 YYNGEE. The CDR3, as DNA: TGTGCCAGCAGCTCACAACAGGTTGCTGGAAACACCATATATTTT. Its protein product is CASSSQQVAGNTIYF.

V and J are TRBV4-3 and TRBJ1-1; weak D call: TRBD1 (5 bases). This CDR3 has 16 amino acids. Per germline, CDR1 LGHNA and CDR2 YSLEER. V lost 4 bases and J 0 bases, leaving 15 bases between the germline ends. As DNA, the CDR3 is TGCGCCAGCAGCCTCCTGGGGGAGGGCTTGAACACTGAAGCTTTCTTT. This encodes CASSLLGEGLNTEAFF.

The gene calls are TRBV27 and TRBJ1-2; TRBD1 matches 7 bases. V lost 3 bases to trimming and J lost 5 bases; unmatched junction nucleotides: 24. The CDR3 contains 20 residues. Per germline, CDR1 MNHEY and CDR2 SMNVEV (reference sequence). In DNA form, the CDR3 reads TGTGCCAGCAGTTTTGACAGGGAGTTTGGGATGATGAGCTGGTGGTATGGCTACACCTTC. Its protein is CASSFDREFGMMSWWYGYTF.

The chain uses TRBV30 and TRBJ1-2, with D tentatively TRBD1 (5 bases). V lost 1 base and J lost 4, with 13 bases in between. Per germline, CDR1 GTSNPN and CDR2 SVGIG (reference sequence). The CDR3 is made up of 14 amino acids. The chain's CDR3 is CAWSATGGIYGYTF. CDR3 sequence (DNA): TGTGCCTGGAGTGCTACGGGGGGAATCTATGGCTACACCTTC.

The chain has TRBV27 and TRBJ2-2, with TRBD2 as a possible D gene (5 bases). CDR1 MNHEY and CDR2 SMNVEV come from the germline V gene (reference sequence). The length of the CDR3 is 15 residues. V lost 8 bases, J lost 0 bases, and 13 bases lay in between. CDR3 coding DNA: TGTGCCAGCTCCAAGGAGGTATCGAACACCGGGGAGCTGTTTTTT. Its translation is CASSKEVSNTGELFF.

This clone was found once. This sequence joins TRBV15 and TRBJ2-1; TRBD2 matches at 9 bases. This CDR3 is 16 amino acids long. The V segment lost 0 bases and the J segment 5 bases; nucleotides outside the gene matches: 5. Germline CDR1 is LNHNV and CDR2 is YYDKDF (reference sequence). CDR3 sequence (DNA): TGTGCCACCAGCAGAGAGGGGGCGGGGGGGGACAATGAGCAGTTCTTC. Its protein is CATSREGAGGDNEQFF.

The CDR3 DNA reads TGTGCCAGCAGTTCCTCGGCCAACTACGAGCAGTACTTC. Translating gives CASSSSANYEQYF. This chain uses TRBV6-6 with TRBJ2-7, with D hard to call. V lost 4 bases and J lost 3, with 10 bases in between. Germline CDR1 MNHNY, CDR2 SVGAGI (reference sequence). The CDR3 totals 13 residues.

The chain has TRBV4-2 and TRBJ2-7; D not certain. Trimming removed 5 bases from V and 6 bases from J, with 11 bases in between. Germline values: CDR1 LGHNA, CDR2 YNFKEQ. The CDR3 has 12 amino acids. The CDR3, as DNA: TGTGCCAGCAGCGACGTAGGAGCCGAGCAGTACTTC. This sequence encodes CASSDVGAEQYF.